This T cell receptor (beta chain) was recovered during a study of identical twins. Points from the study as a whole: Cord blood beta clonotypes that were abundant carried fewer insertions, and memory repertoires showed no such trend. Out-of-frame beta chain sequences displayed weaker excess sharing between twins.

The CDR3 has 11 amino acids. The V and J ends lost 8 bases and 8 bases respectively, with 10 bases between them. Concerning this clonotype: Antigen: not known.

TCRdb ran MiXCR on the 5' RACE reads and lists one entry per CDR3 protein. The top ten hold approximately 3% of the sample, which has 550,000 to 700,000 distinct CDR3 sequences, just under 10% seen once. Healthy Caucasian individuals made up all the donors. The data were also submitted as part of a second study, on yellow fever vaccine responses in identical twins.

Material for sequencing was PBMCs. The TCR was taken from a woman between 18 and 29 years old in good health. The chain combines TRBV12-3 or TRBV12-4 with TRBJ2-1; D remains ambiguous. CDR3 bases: TGTGCCAGCCACACGGGTTATGAGCAGTTCTTC. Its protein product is CASHTGYEQFF.